The rows below give T cell receptor beta chains drawn from one sample of a study of CD8 T cells in Susac syndrome. MiXCR, applied by TCRdb to the immunoSEQ multiplex PCR reads, yields one record per CDR3 protein. The table shows some 260,000 distinct CDR3 sequences, with approximately 84% occurring only once. Sequencing was performed on CD8+ T cells from PBMCs. The source of these receptors is a human donor with multiple sclerosis. The CDR3 runs from the conserved cysteine through the conserved F or W. The D gene is left open where the match is weak. A row's size may be missing; if present it is once, few, many or a size class.

clone_size	v_call	j_call	d_call	cdr3_aa	cdr3_nt
NA	TRBV28	TRBJ1-1	TRBD1	CASSVLDRGPTNTEAFF	TGTGCCAGCAGTGTCCTGGACAGGGGGCCAACGAACACTGAAGCTTTCTTT
few	TRBV11-2	TRBJ2-7	NA	CASRPSGDYYEQYF	TGTGCCAGCAGACCCTCGGGGGATTACTACGAGCAGTACTTC
NA	TRBV7-2	TRBJ2-2	NA	CASSLTSQESGELFF	TGTGCCAGCAGCTTAACATCACAGGAATCCGGGGAGCTGTTTTTT
NA	TRBV27	TRBJ2-7	NA	CATHSSYEQYF	TGTGCCACTCACAGCTCCTACGAGCAGTACTTC
NA	TRBV9	TRBJ2-1	TRBD2	CASSPRTSGPRNEQFF	TGTGCCAGCAGCCCCCGGACTAGCGGGCCTCGGAATGAGCAGTTCTTC
NA	TRBV27	TRBJ2-5	NA	CASSSQGLLGETQYF	TGTGCCAGCAGTTCCCAGGGCCTGCTGGGAGAGACCCAGTACTTC
NA	TRBV9	TRBJ1-2	TRBD1	CASSVQPGGVDYGYTF	TGTGCCAGCAGCGTACAGCCAGGGGGGGTTGACTATGGCTACACCTTC
NA	TRBV10-3	TRBJ2-2	NA	CAISDRTKNTGELFF	TGTGCCATCAGTGATAGGACTAAGAACACCGGGGAGCTGTTTTTT
NA	TRBV20-1	TRBJ1-4	NA	CSARGGDATNEKLFF	TGCAGTGCTAGGGGAGGGGACGCAACTAATGAAAAACTGTTTTTT
NA	TRBV21-1	TRBJ1-5	NA	CASSKGEAYSNQPQHF	TGTGCCAGCAGCAAAGGCGAGGCGTATAGCAATCAGCCCCAGCATTTT
once	TRBV2	TRBJ1-1	TRBD1	CASSTGGEDTEAFF	TGTGCCAGCAGCACAGGGGGCGAAGACACTGAAGCTTTCTTT
NA	TRBV7-9	TRBJ2-1	TRBD1	CASSLANRGIGNEQFF	TGTGCCAGCAGCTTAGCCAACAGGGGGATAGGGAATGAGCAGTTCTTC
NA	TRBV30	TRBJ2-7	NA	CAWSVGSAAWEQYF	TGTGCCTGGAGTGTAGGTAGCGCGGCGTGGGAGCAGTACTTC
NA	TRBV27	TRBJ2-5	NA	CASSLTLQGEPRETQYF	TGTGCCAGCAGTTTAACCCTCCAAGGGGAACCTCGGGAGACCCAGTACTTC
NA	TRBV6-1	TRBJ2-2	TRBD2	CASSERTSRLTGELFF	TGTGCCAGCAGTGAAAGGACTAGTCGTCTTACCGGGGAGCTGTTTTTT
NA	TRBV7-2	TRBJ2-7	NA	CASSLILNRPYEQYF	TGTGCCAGCAGCTTAATACTAAATCGGCCCTACGAGCAGTACTTC
NA	TRBV7-9	TRBJ2-1	TRBD2	CASSLTSGKRRDNEQFF	TGTGCCAGCAGCTTAACTAGCGGGAAAAGAAGGGACAATGAGCAGTTCTTC
NA	TRBV6-6	TRBJ2-2	NA	CASSYSGSNTGELFF	TGTGCCAGCAGTTACTCGGGCAGTAACACCGGGGAGCTGTTTTTT
NA	TRBV4-1	TRBJ2-1	NA	CASSHRLRNEQFF	TGCGCCAGCAGCCACCGACTACGGAATGAGCAGTTCTTC
few	TRBV5-1	TRBJ1-1	NA	CASRGGNTEAFF	TGTGCCAGCCGAGGAGGTAACACTGAAGCTTTCTTT
NA	TRBV27	TRBJ1-2	NA	CASSQRIWDGYTF	TGTGCCAGCAGTCAACGCATTTGGGATGGCTACACCTTC
NA	TRBV28	TRBJ2-1	NA	CASNLRDRPYTYNEQFF	TGTGCCAGCAACCTTCGGGACCGCCCTTATACCTACAATGAGCAGTTCTTC
NA	TRBV19	TRBJ2-2	NA	CASSFTTWTENTGELFF	TGTGCCAGTAGCTTCACAACTTGGACCGAGAACACCGGGGAGCTGTTTTTT
NA	TRBV20-1	TRBJ1-6	NA	CSAGETGFWNSPLHF	TGCAGTGCGGGCGAGACCGGGTTCTGGAATTCACCCCTCCACTTT
NA	TRBV7-9	TRBJ2-7	NA	CASSLGRGGYEQYF	TGTGCCAGCAGCTTAGGTAGGGGAGGCTACGAGCAGTACTTC
NA	TRBV9	TRBJ2-7	NA	CASSVGPSSYEQYF	TGTGCCAGCAGCGTAGGCCCTAGCTCCTACGAGCAGTACTTC
NA	TRBV7-2	TRBJ2-1	TRBD2	CASSRWSGSYYNEQFF	TGTGCCAGCAGCCGCTGGAGCGGGAGCTACTACAATGAGCAGTTCTTC
NA	TRBV28	TRBJ2-7	NA	CASSLGGRPVEQYF	TGTGCCAGCAGTTTAGGCGGAAGGCCCGTCGAGCAGTACTTC
few	TRBV7-8	TRBJ2-7	TRBD1	CASSPRTGGYEQYF	TGTGCCAGCAGCCCTAGGACAGGGGGCTACGAGCAGTACTTC
NA	TRBV9	TRBJ2-1	TRBD2	CASSVAPATSGSGSYNEQFF	TGTGCCAGCAGCGTAGCTCCAGCTACTAGCGGGTCTGGCTCCTACAATGAGCAGTTCTTC
NA	TRBV5-6	TRBJ1-1	NA	CASRFGSGEAFF	TGTGCCAGCAGGTTCGGAAGCGGTGAAGCTTTCTTT
NA	TRBV12-3/TRBV12-4	TRBJ1-5	TRBD1	CASSLVAAGGKDQPQHF	TGTGCCAGCAGTTTGGTTGCGGCAGGGGGCAAGGATCAGCCCCAGCATTTT
NA	TRBV7-9	TRBJ2-7	NA	CASSPMSPSDRYYEQYF	TGTGCCAGCAGCCCGATGTCTCCTTCGGACAGATACTACGAGCAGTACTTC
NA	TRBV28	TRBJ2-2	TRBD1	CASTRDRNTGELFF	TGTGCCAGCACCCGGGACAGGAACACCGGGGAGCTGTTTTTT
NA	TRBV7-2	TRBJ2-1	NA	CASSLDEALSYNEQFF	TGTGCCAGCAGCTTAGACGAGGCGCTCTCCTACAATGAGCAGTTCTTC
NA	TRBV7-9	TRBJ1-1	NA	CASLPGFGNTEAFF	TGTGCCAGCCTACCCGGGTTCGGGAACACTGAAGCTTTCTTT
NA	TRBV19	TRBJ1-5	NA	CASSGGPGFRQPQHF	TGTGCCAGTAGTGGGGGCCCCGGATTTCGTCAGCCCCAGCATTTT
NA	TRBV19	TRBJ1-1	NA	CASSNPSRARLGGVNTEAFF	TGTGCCAGTAGTAACCCCTCCCGGGCCCGGTTGGGAGGGGTGAACACTGAAGCTTTCTTT
NA	TRBV9	TRBJ2-1	NA	CASSVGGGFNEQFF	TGTGCCAGCAGCGTAGGAGGGGGTTTCAATGAGCAGTTCTTC